Presented here are 11 T cell receptor beta chains from one specimen sequenced in a study of shared clonotypes between healthy human individuals. Data came from immunoSEQ multiplex PCR; TCRdb stores just in-frame clones and leaves some out. This table holds some 2,400,000 clones, under 97% found once. Material: naive CD4+ T cells sorted from blood. Indicated subset: CD45RA+ positively selected. These receptors originate from a man aged 18 to 29 in good health.

This chain joins TRBV19 and TRBJ1-1, with 8 bases identical to TRBD1. Trimming cost V 6 bases and J 3 bases; bases outside gene matches: 3. Germline assignment: CDR1 LNHDA and CDR2 SQIVND (reference sequence). The CDR3 is made up of 13 amino acids. This chain's CDR3 is CASRVTGDTEAFF. The CDR3 region has the DNA TGTGCCAGTAGGGTGACAGGGGACACTGAAGCTTTCTTT.

This clone was seen only once. The chain uses TRBV7-9 and TRBJ1-2; 7 positions agree with TRBD1. The V segment lost 3 bases and the J segment 4 bases; nucleotides outside the gene matches: 5. CDR3 length: 14 residues. Germline V gene data show CDR1 as SEHNR and CDR2 as FQNEAQ (reference sequence). The CDR3 sequence is CASSLSGTAYGYTF. DNA for the CDR3: TGTGCCAGCAGCTTGTCCGGGACAGCCTATGGCTACACCTTC. The full variable domain, rest sourced from reference TRBV7-9 and TRBJ1-2, is DTGVSQNPRHKITKRGQNVTFRCDPISEHNRLYWYRQTLGQGPEFLTYFQNEAQLEKSRLLSDRFSAERPKGSFSTLEIQRTEQGDSAMYLCASSLSGTAYGYTFGSGTRLTVV.

Concerning this clone itself: The same CDR3 arises from other DNA sequences in this sample as well. V usage is TRBV6-5 and J usage is TRBJ2-3; D unclear. CDR1 is MNHEY and CDR2 is SVGAGI in the germline V gene. Trimming shortened V by 4 bases and J by 2 bases, and 10 bases separated the two germline ends. The CDR3 extends over 14 amino acids. CDR3 bases: TGTGCCAGCAGTTCTTGGACCTCCACAGATACGCAGTATTTT. Its protein is CASSSWTSTDTQYF.

The chain recombines TRBV29-1 with TRBJ2-7; 7 positions agree with TRBD1. V dropped 7 bases and J dropped 2; count of bases not matched to a gene: 11. The germline V gene has CDR1 SQVTM and CDR2 ANQGSEA. There are 14 residues in the CDR3. CDR3 sequence: CSGQGQDPPYEQYF. The CDR3 DNA is TGCAGCGGTCAAGGACAGGATCCACCCTACGAGCAGTACTTC.

V is TRBV7-9 and J is TRBJ2-7; the match to TRBD1 covers 8 bases. The CDR3 totals 17 residues. With V trimmed by 5 bases and J by 0 bases, 12 bases remained unmatched. From germline, CDR1 is SEHNR and CDR2 FQNEAQ (reference sequence). The CDR3 bases are TGTGCCAGCAGCCCCAGGACAGGGAGGTTAAGCTCCTACGAGCAGTACTTC. Its protein product is CASSPRTGRLSSYEQYF. Combining the CDR3 with reference TRBV7-9 and TRBJ2-7 gives the whole variable domain DTGVSQNPRHKITKRGQNVTFRCDPISEHNRLYWYRQTLGQGPEFLTYFQNEAQLEKSRLLSDRFSAERPKGSFSTLEIQRTEQGDSAMYLCASSPRTGRLSSYEQYFGPGTRLTVT.

This chain joins TRBV30 and TRBJ2-3; no reliable D call. The length of the CDR3 is 16 residues. V lost 0 bases and J lost 1, with 14 bases in between. Per germline, CDR1 GTSNPN and CDR2 SVGIG (reference sequence). The CDR3 loop is CAWSVLGFVRTDTQYF. The CDR3 coding sequence is TGTGCCTGGAGTGTACTCGGGTTTGTCCGCACAGATACGCAGTATTTT.

This clone occurred once. Other nucleotide sequences in the sample specify the same CDR3. The J gene is TRBJ1-5, the V gene TRBV5-1, with D possibly being TRBD1 (5 bases). The CDR3 contains 14 residues. The ends were cut back, 0 bases at V and 6 bases at J, with 10 bases in the middle. Germline-derived CDR1 and CDR2 are SGHRS and YFSETQ. CDR3 region: CASSLGQGSQPQHF. The CDR3 DNA reads as TGCGCCAGCAGCTTGGGGCAGGGCAGTCAGCCCCAGCATTTT.

Points on this clone: Other DNA sequences in this specimen translate into the identical CDR3. This sequence joins TRBV2 and TRBJ2-5; D ambiguous. Per the germline V gene, CDR1 is SNHLY and CDR2 is FYNNEI. V dropped 6 bases and J dropped 5 bases, with 10 bases sitting between them. The CDR3 is made up of 12 amino acids. The CDR3 region has the DNA TGTGCCAGCAGGCGCCTCGGGGAGACCCAGTACTTC. Its protein product is CASRRLGETQYF.

This rearrangement joins TRBV5-6 to TRBJ2-2; D is possibly TRBD1 or TRBD2 (5 bases each). CDR3 length equals 15 residues. Germline-derived CDR1 and CDR2 are SGHDT and YYEEEE. The germline V and J ends were trimmed by 0 bases and 3 bases, with 9 bases remaining between them. DNA of the CDR3: TGTGCCAGCAGCTTGGGGGACCGAGACACCGGGGAGCTGTTTTTT. This translates into CASSLGDRDTGELFF.

The J gene is TRBJ2-7, the V gene TRBV9; tentatively, D is TRBD2 (8 bases). The CDR3 extends over 16 amino acids. Germline V CDR1 and CDR2: SGDLS, YYNGEE. The V end was cut by 7 bases, the J end by 0 bases, with 20 bases between. In DNA form, the CDR3 reads TGTGCCAGCGAGGGGGCGGGAGGCCTTCTCTCCTACGAGCAGTACTTC. As protein: CASEGAGGLLSYEQYF.

For this clone: Other DNA sequences in this specimen translate into the identical CDR3. The gene calls are TRBV27 and TRBJ1-2; perhaps TRBD1 as D (6 bases). CDR1 and CDR2 (germline): MNHEY, SMNVEV (reference sequence). CDR3 length: 13 residues. Between the trimmed V and J ends, which lost 1 base and 8 bases, there was a span of 11 bases. CDR3 in amino acids: CASSLFRGGGYTF. CDR3 DNA: TGTGCCAGCAGTTTATTTAGAGGGGGAGGCTACACCTTC.